This T cell receptor (beta chain) was sequenced during a study of blood T cell repertoires in COVID-19. Profiling relied on immunoSEQ multiplex PCR, and the TCRdb table lists in-frame clones only, not all of them. In the table there are roughly 53,000 clones, approximately 90% of which are singletons. Sequenced material: peripheral blood. This TCR derives from a man aged 80 or over with acute or convalescent COVID-19.

CDR3 protein: CASSLSFGEAFF. The CDR3 DNA reads as TGTGCCAGCAGTTTGAGCTTCGGTGAAGCTTTCTTT. The chain employs TRBV12-3 or TRBV12-4 and TRBJ1-1; D is ambiguous. The V and J ends lost 3 bases and 7 bases respectively, with 9 bases between them. The CDR3 is made up of 12 amino acids.